Presented here are 17 T cell receptor beta chains from one specimen sequenced in a study of blood T cell repertoires in COVID-19. Using immunoSEQ multiplex PCR, the repertoire was profiled, and TCRdb retains in-frame clones only, with some absent. This sample carries 250,000 to 300,000 clones, roughly 85% of them seen once, and the ten largest clones take more than 4.5%. Sequencing was carried out using peripheral blood. Receptors originate from a man in his fifties with active or convalescent COVID-19.

This chain joins TRBV30 and TRBJ1-6; D might be TRBD1 (6 bases). CDR3 size: 14 residues. Germline V CDR1 and CDR2: GTSNPN, SVGIG (reference sequence). Trimming removed 2 bases at V and 7 bases at J, with 12 bases between. The DNA of the CDR3 is TGTGCCTGGAGTCGGGAGGGGGAAAATTCACCCCTCCACTTT. Amino acid sequence: CAWSREGENSPLHF.

This chain links TRBV7-8 with TRBJ2-3; D perhaps matches TRBD2 (6 bases). The CDR3 sequence is 15 residues long. The V and J ends lost 8 bases and 2 bases respectively, with 17 bases between them. Germline V gene lookup returns CDR1 SGHVS and CDR2 FQNEAQ. Here the CDR3 reads CASCYRGNPTDTQYF. In nucleotides, the CDR3 is TGTGCCAGCTGTTACCGCGGGAACCCCACAGATACGCAGTATTTT.

There are a few counts of this clone. The V and J genes are TRBV6-2 or TRBV6-3 and TRBJ2-7; 7 nucleotides line up with TRBD2. Germline CDR1 and CDR2: MNHEY and SVGEGT. V gave up 5 bases and J gave up 0 bases; unmatched junction bases: 4. CDR3 size: 14 residues. The CDR3 DNA is TGTGCCAGCAGTACTAGCGCGAGCTCCTACGAGCAGTACTTC. This translates into CASSTSASSYEQYF.

J is TRBJ2-1 and V is TRBV19; TRBD2 matches at 8 bases. Unmatched junction bases numbered 18, after V lost 3 bases and J lost 5 bases. The length of the CDR3 is 19 residues. Germline assignment: CDR1 LNHDA and CDR2 SQIVND (reference sequence). CDR3 sequence (DNA): TGTGCCAGTAGTATCGGGGGGGTAAAGGCCAACAACAGGGACAATGAGCAGTTCTTC. Amino acid sequence: CASSIGGVKANNRDNEQFF.

This rearrangement joins TRBV28 to TRBJ1-5, with TRBD1 matching 8 bases. There are 13 residues in the CDR3. Germline assignment: CDR1 MDHEN and CDR2 SYDVKM. Trimming took 5 bases from V and 7 from J; bases not matched to a gene: 4. The CDR3 DNA reads as TGTGCCAGCAGTGCGGACAGGGTCCAGCCCCAGCATTTT. It codes for CASSADRVQPQHF.

This chain joins TRBV18 and TRBJ1-1; 7 bases fit TRBD1. The ends lost 3 bases at V and 11 bases at J; junction bases unmatched: 12. The V gene's germline CDR1 is KGHSH and CDR2 LQKENI. The CDR3 loop spans 14 amino acids. CDR3 sequence (DNA): TGTGCCAGCTCACCGGACACAGGGGTTTATGAGGCTTTCTTT. It encodes CASSPDTGVYEAFF.

The chain employs TRBV9 and TRBJ2-4, with a weak D call TRBD1 (6 bases). Germline V gives CDR1 SGDLS, CDR2 YYNGEE. The V end was cut by 4 bases, the J end by 0 bases, with 17 bases between. The CDR3 is 17 amino acids. CDR3 loop: CASSPGQGSLAKNIQYF. The CDR3 bases are TGTGCCAGCAGCCCCGGCCAGGGGTCTCTAGCCAAAAACATTCAGTACTTC. Based on the CDR3 plus reference TRBV9 and TRBJ2-4, the full variable domain is DSGVTQTPKHLITATGQRVTLRCSPRSGDLSVYWYQQSLDQGLQFLIQYYNGEERAKGNILERFSAQQFPDLHSELNLSSLELGDSALYFCASSPGQGSLAKNIQYFGAGTRLSVL.

In DNA form, the CDR3 reads TGCGCCAGCAGTAGGGGAATCCAAGAGACCCAGTACTTC. Protein: CASSRGIQETQYF. The genes are TRBV10-2 and TRBJ2-5, with D perhaps matching TRBD1 (5 bases). Trimming stripped 5 bases from V and 1 base from J, with 8 bases between. Germline-derived CDR1 and CDR2 are WSHSY and SAAADI. The CDR3 is 13 amino acids.

The chain uses TRBV4-1 and TRBJ2-1, with D possibly being TRBD1 (5 bases). CDR3 size: 16 residues. Germline lookup yields CDR1 MGHRA and CDR2 YSYEKL. Trimming shortened V by 4 bases and J by 4 bases, and 17 bases separated the two germline ends. The CDR3: CASSPLLSDKYNEQFF. The CDR3 bases are TGCGCCAGCAGCCCCCTTCTTTCGGACAAATACAATGAGCAGTTCTTC.

The genes are TRBV4-3 and TRBJ1-1; a possible D gene is TRBD1 (6 bases). Germline CDR1 LGHNA, CDR2 YSLEER. This CDR3 has 13 residues. Trimming took 4 bases from V and 8 from J, leaving 14 bases between them. CDR3 loop: CASSPRLTGEAFF. For the CDR3, the DNA is TGCGCCAGCAGCCCCCGACTAACAGGGGAAGCTTTCTTT.

In its sample, this clone was seen once. V gene TRBV21-1 combines with J gene TRBJ2-7; the tabulated D call, TRBD2, remains unverified against the DNA. TRBV21-1 is assigned pseudogene status. This CDR3 is 16 amino acids long. CDR3 sequence reads: CASSKGLREGQYEQYF. The CDR3 DNA follows: TGTGCCAGCAGCAAAGGTCTCCGGGAGGGCCAATACGAGCAGTACTTC.

This clone was seen once. The chain is built from TRBV11-2 and TRBJ2-5, with TRBD1 matching over 11 bases. V shed 3 bases, J shed 5 bases, and the junction held 5 bases outside the gene matches. The CDR3 runs 15 residues. Per the germline V gene, CDR1 is SGHAT and CDR2 is FQNNGV. The CDR3: CASSLDRGQVETQYF. The CDR3 coding sequence is TGTGCCAGCAGCTTGGACAGGGGGCAGGTGGAGACCCAGTACTTC.

The gene calls are TRBV6-2 or TRBV6-3 and TRBJ2-1, with D perhaps TRBD1 (5 bases). The CDR3 loop spans 16 amino acids. Germline V gene data show CDR1 as MNHEY and CDR2 as SVGEGT. V lost 2 bases and J 10 bases, leaving 21 bases between the germline ends. The CDR3 region is CASSYLARIVPGEQFF. CDR3 DNA sequence: TGTGCCAGCAGTTACCTGGCTAGAATTGTACCAGGGGAGCAGTTCTTC.

The J gene is TRBJ2-4, the V gene TRBV2; 11 positions match TRBD2. The CDR3 sequence is 14 residues long. Looked up from germline, CDR1 is SNHLY and CDR2 is FYNNEI. J was trimmed by 5 bases and V by 5 bases; bases with no gene match: 2. The CDR3 sequence: CASSYSGGENIQYF. CDR3 in DNA: TGTGCCAGCAGTTATAGCGGGGGGGAAAACATTCAGTACTTC.

DNA for the CDR3: TGTGCCAGCAGCACCGCGGCGGTGAACACTGAAGCTTTCTTT. Amino acids: CASSTAAVNTEAFF. The chain links TRBV28 to TRBJ1-1; D not certain. Germline V lookup: CDR1 MDHEN, CDR2 SYDVKM. This CDR3 spans 14 amino acids. With 6 bases removed from V and 0 bases from J, the gap between germline ends came to 11 bases. Full variable domain (remainder filled in from reference TRBV28 and TRBJ1-1): DVKVTQSSRYLVKRTGEKVFLECVQDMDHENMFWYRQDPGLGLRLIYFSYDVKMKEKGDIPEGYSVSREKKERFSLILESASTNQTSMYLCASSTAAVNTEAFFGQGTRLTVV.

The chain recombines TRBV7-8 with TRBJ2-1, with 12 bases that match TRBD2. The ends lost 5 bases at V and 5 bases at J; junction bases unmatched: 4. Germline lookup yields CDR1 SGHVS and CDR2 FQNEAQ. This CDR3 has 15 amino acids. The CDR3: CASSLGLAGNNEQFF. The CDR3, as DNA: TGTGCCAGCAGCCTGGGACTAGCGGGCAACAATGAGCAGTTCTTC.

On this clone: Compared with germline, one end of the junction differs, possibly owing to a read error. The J gene is TRBJ1-2, the V gene TRBV5-1; D is perhaps TRBD1 (6 bases). The germline CDR1 and CDR2 sequences are SGHRS and YFSETQ. The CDR3 has 14 residues. This CDR3 reads CASTASTQDRRPAF. CDR3 nucleotide sequence: TGCGCCAGCACCGCATCGACCCAGGACAGACGGCCCGCCTTC.